This T cell receptor beta chain was captured in a study of T-cell memory formation after mild COVID-19. The study's findings and limits: CD4+ clones that contracted lay mainly in CM and EM; CD8+ ones lay in EMRA.

The germline V gene has CDR1 LGHNA and CDR2 YSLEER. The germline V and J ends were trimmed by 4 bases and 4 bases, with 13 bases remaining between them. The CDR3 is 14 amino acids. A single record per CDR3 protein comes from TCRdb applying MiXCR to the 5' RACE reads. This table has 110,000 to 150,000 distinct CDR3 sequences, 11% to 15% appearing once. For this clonotype: Its target is not known.

The chain joins TRBV4-3 to TRBJ1-1; TRBD1 might be the D (5 bases). The sample taken for sequencing was PBMCs or a T cell subset sorted from them (not recorded which). The clonotype comes from an adult woman who had mild COVID-19 (a few samples of this study predate the infection). Cell type and time point are not known. CDR3 amino acids: CASSPTPGSTEAFF. As DNA, the CDR3 is TGCGCCAGCAGCCCGACCCCAGGGAGCACTGAAGCTTTCTTT.